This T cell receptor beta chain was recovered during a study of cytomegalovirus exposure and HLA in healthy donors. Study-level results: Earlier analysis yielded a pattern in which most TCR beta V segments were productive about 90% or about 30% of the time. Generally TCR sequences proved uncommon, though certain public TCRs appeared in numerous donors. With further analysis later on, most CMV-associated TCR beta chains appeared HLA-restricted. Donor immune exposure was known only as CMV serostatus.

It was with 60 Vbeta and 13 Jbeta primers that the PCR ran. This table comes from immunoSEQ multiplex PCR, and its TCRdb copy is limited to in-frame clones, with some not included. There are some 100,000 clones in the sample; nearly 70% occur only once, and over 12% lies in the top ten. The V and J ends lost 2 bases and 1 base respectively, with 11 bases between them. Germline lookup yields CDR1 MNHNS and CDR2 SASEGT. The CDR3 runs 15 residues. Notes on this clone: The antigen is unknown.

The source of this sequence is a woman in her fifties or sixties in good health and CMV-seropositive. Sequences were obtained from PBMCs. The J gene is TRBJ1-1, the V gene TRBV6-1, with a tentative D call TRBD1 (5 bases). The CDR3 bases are TGTGCCAGCAGTGAATCGGGTAGGGGGAACACTGAAGCTTTCTTT. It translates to CASSESGRGNTEAFF.